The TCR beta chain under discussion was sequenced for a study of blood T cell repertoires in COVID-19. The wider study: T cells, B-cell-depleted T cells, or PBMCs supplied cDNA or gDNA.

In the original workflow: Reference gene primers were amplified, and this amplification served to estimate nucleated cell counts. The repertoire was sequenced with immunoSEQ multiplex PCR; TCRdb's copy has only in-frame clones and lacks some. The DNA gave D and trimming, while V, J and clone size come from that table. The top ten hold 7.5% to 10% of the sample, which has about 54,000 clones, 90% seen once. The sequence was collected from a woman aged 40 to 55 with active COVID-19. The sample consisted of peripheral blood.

DNA for the CDR3: TGTGCCATCAGCCCAGTAAGACTGCCTTTAGTCTCCGGGGAGCTGTTTTTT. As protein: CAISPVRLPLVSGELFF. This chain uses TRBV10-3 with TRBJ2-2, with D uncertain. Between the trimmed V and J ends, which lost 6 bases and 6 bases, there was a span of 23 bases. This CDR3 is 17 amino acids long. CDR1 is ENHRY and CDR2 is SYGVKD in the germline V gene.